This T cell receptor (beta chain) was captured in a study of OX40 agonist ivuxolimab in advanced cancers. Study-level background: The costimulatory receptor OX40 (CD134) was targeted by ivuxolimab, a fully human IgG2 agonistic monoclonal antibody. Intravenous ivuxolimab was administered to patients every 2 weeks at six dose levels: 0.01, 0.1, 0.3, 1.5, 3 and 10 mg/kg. Among the roughly 54 dose-escalation patients, approximately 20 had hepatocellular carcinoma, 15 or so melanoma, 9 renal cell carcinoma and 9 head and neck cancer. In the dose-escalation cohort, roughly 80% of patients were male, and the mean age was around 60 years, with a range of 23 to 79. Patients were allowed to have had prior anti-PD-1, anti-PD-L1 or anti-CTLA-4 therapy, and 30% to 40% of the dose-escalation patients had previously received checkpoint inhibitors. Partial responses were achieved by three dose-escalation patients, of whom one had hepatocellular carcinoma and two had cutaneous melanoma. The purpose of peripheral TCRbeta sequencing was to test whether ivuxolimab changed TCR sequence diversity and led to clonal T-cell expansion. The monotherapy dose-escalation portion (N ≈ 52 patients) of the phase I ivuxolimab trial is reported in the paper.

The study at large found these results: Which antigens the clonally expanded peripheral T cells were specific for was not determined. After ivuxolimab, expanded clones were on average more numerous among CD8+ T cells than among CD4+ T cells. At doses of 0.1 to 3.0 mg/kg, clonal expansion of both CD4+ and CD8+ T cells in blood was seen between baseline and week 6. In partial responders in the 0.1-3.0 mg/kg groups, normalized peripheral clonal expansion was found to be among the lowest, especially among CD8+ T cells. Low levels of normalized T-cell clonal expansion were also seen in some patients who did not respond.

For sequencing of the TCRbeta CDR3 region, genomic DNA was extracted from the sorted cells. TCRbeta CDR3 regions were sequenced using the immunoSEQ Assay. The immuneACCESS repertoire file appears here via TCRdb, limited to in-frame rearrangements. These files lack a portion of the clones; in checked studies, under half of the deficit traces to unresolved V genes, and the cause of the others is not known. Here the sample has about 76,000 clones; roughly 85% occur a single time. Of the sample, less than 0.8% falls within the top ten clones. Patients with autoimmune disease history or receiving systemic immunosuppression were excluded from the trial. In every dose cohort, peripheral blood was drawn for TCR sequencing at baseline, cycle 4 day 1, and cycle 7 day 1. The samples were drawn from a first-in-human, open-label, multicenter phase I dose-escalation trial of ivuxolimab. Adults with locally advanced or metastatic head and neck squamous cell, hepatocellular, melanoma or renal cell carcinoma were enrolled in the trial. Before TCR sequencing, CD4+ T cells and CD8+ T cells were sorted from peripheral blood as separate populations.

A note on this clone: Its binding antigen is unknown. Per-base quality was not reported, and no clone a single base away is much larger than it.

Germline trimming: 5 bases from V, 2 bases from J; junction bases outside gene matches: 10. CDR1 and CDR2 are read off the germline V gene as SGHTA and FQGTGA. The CDR3 runs 17 residues from the cysteine to the phenylalanine. Only the CDR3 part of the read is kept: 51 bases, read in frame from the first base. This specimen consisted of CD4+ or CD8+ T cells sorted from blood, obtained in a trial of the OX40 agonist ivuxolimab. The clonotype was recovered from an adult with an advanced solid tumor such as melanoma, head and neck, liver or kidney cancer. This sequence uses TRBV7-3 and TRBJ2-3; TRBD2 lines up with 10 middle nucleotides. The CDR3 region reads CASSVGPSGSSTDTQYF. The sequenced DNA: TGTGCCAGCAGCGTCGGTCCTAGCGGGAGCTCCACAGATACGCAGTATTTT.